This record looks at one T cell receptor (beta chain) sequence and its context. Measured with immunoSEQ multiplex PCR; TCRdb has only the in-frame clones, and not every one. Altogether tens of thousands of clones are present, about 88% being singletons, with the ten largest covering roughly 5%. The data are from a study of blood T cell repertoires in COVID-19. Whole-study context: COVID-19 samples from acute and convalescent phases originated in the United States, Italy and Spain. In each case, the material was cDNA or gDNA derived from T cells, B-cell-depleted T cells, or PBMCs.

The CDR3 spans 15 residues. V lost 0 bases, J lost 5 bases, and 4 bases stayed unmatched. Germline loops: CDR1 LGHDT, CDR2 YNNKEL (reference sequence). The V call is TRBV3-1 (or the pseudogene TRBV3-2), the J call TRBJ2-1; 7 positions agree with TRBD1. The clonotype was recovered from a woman aged 80 or over with active COVID-19. Sequencing used peripheral blood. The CDR3 nucleotides read TGTGCCAGCAGCCAAGATTGGGACAGCAACAATGAGCAGTTCTTC. Its protein is CASSQDWDSNNEQFF.